The 14 T cell receptor beta chains below were found in one sample sequenced in a study of vaccination and CD4 T cells after COVID-19. TCRdb analysed the PCR reads with MiXCR anew, one entry per CDR3 protein. This table holds some 16,000 distinct CDR3 sequences, roughly three fifths found once. The sequenced sample was CD4+ T cells from blood, obtained after SARS-CoV-2 vaccination. These receptors were taken from a human donor who had recovered from COVID-19.

This clonotype was observed a handful of times. The V gene is TRBV15, the J gene TRBJ2-3, with unresolved D. V lost 8 bases and J 7 bases, leaving 13 bases between the germline ends. Germline V gene lookup returns CDR1 LNHNV and CDR2 YYDKDF (reference sequence). The CDR3 totals 12 residues. The CDR3 sequence: CATLGEANTQYF. The CDR3 DNA sequence: TGTGCCACCCTCGGAGAGGCAAATACGCAGTATTTT.

This clonotype was found once. The gene calls are TRBV18 and TRBJ2-3; D is ambiguous. Germline V gives CDR1 KGHSH, CDR2 LQKENI. V lost 0 bases and J 3 bases, leaving 4 bases between the germline ends. The CDR3 runs to 13 residues. Written as DNA, the CDR3 is TGTGCCAGCTCACCACCGAATACAGATACGCAGTATTTT. The encoded protein is CASSPPNTDTQYF.

The V and J genes are TRBV27 and TRBJ2-5; D uncertain. Germline CDR1 MNHEY, CDR2 SMNVEV (reference sequence). This CDR3 contains 13 residues. The V gene lost 2 bases and the J gene lost 1 base, with 5 bases spanning the gap. The CDR3 reads CASSLGFQETQYF. The CDR3 DNA is TGTGCCAGCAGTTTAGGGTTCCAAGAGACCCAGTACTTC.

The chain combines TRBV6-1 with TRBJ2-1, with 8 bases lining up with TRBD2. The V segment lost 6 bases and the J segment 0 bases; nucleotides outside the gene matches: 4. This CDR3 has 15 amino acids. Germline assignment: CDR1 MNHNS and CDR2 SASEGT. CDR3 loop: CASRVAGSSYNEQFF. Written as DNA, the CDR3 is TGTGCCAGCAGGGTAGCGGGGAGCTCCTACAATGAGCAGTTCTTC.

The V call is TRBV18, the J call TRBJ2-3; 12 nucleotides match TRBD2. Germline CDR1 is KGHSH and CDR2 is LQKENI. Trimming took 2 bases from V and 6 from J; bases not matched to a gene: 6. The CDR3 consists of 16 residues. Here the CDR3 DNA reads TGTGCCAGCTCACCAAGACTAGCGGGAGTATCGGATACGCAGTATTTT. Its protein product is CASSPRLAGVSDTQYF.

The table lists this clonotype with a count of one. The chain joins TRBV6-5 to TRBJ1-6; D unclear. Germline CDR1 is MNHEY and CDR2 is SVGAGI. The V and J ends lost 2 bases and 7 bases respectively, with 6 bases between them. This CDR3 spans 13 amino acids. In DNA form, the CDR3 reads TGTGCCAGCAGTTACCAAGAAAATTCACCCCTCCACTTT. Protein: CASSYQENSPLHF.

This clonotype was seen only a few times. The chain joins TRBV20-1 to TRBJ1-6; D unclear. The V end lost 5 bases, the J end lost 4 bases, and 12 bases lay between the germline ends. CDR1 is DFQATT, CDR2 SNEGSKA, per germline (reference sequence). This CDR3 is 14 amino acids long. This chain's CDR3 is CSAFLGQYNSPLHF. The CDR3 nucleotides are TGCAGTGCTTTTCTCGGGCAGTATAATTCACCCCTCCACTTT.

The rearrangement uses TRBV30 and TRBJ1-3, with a tentative D call TRBD1 (6 bases). V was trimmed by 0 bases and J by 0 bases, leaving 9 bases between them. Looked up from germline, CDR1 is GTSNPN and CDR2 is SVGIG (reference sequence). This CDR3 has 15 amino acids. The CDR3 loop reads CAWSVGGHSGNTIYF. The CDR3 DNA sequence: TGTGCCTGGAGTGTAGGGGGACACTCTGGAAACACCATATATTTT.

The sample holds one count of this clonotype. The chain couples TRBV6-5 to TRBJ2-7; 8 bases match TRBD1. V dropped 4 bases and J dropped 7; count of bases not matched to a gene: 15. CDR1 and CDR2 (germline): MNHEY, SVGAGI. The CDR3 loop spans 16 amino acids. The CDR3 DNA is TGTGCCAGCAGTTCTTCCGGCGGGACAGGTTATGGTGAGCAGTACTTC. Translating gives CASSSSGGTGYGEQYF.

The chain couples TRBV7-3 to TRBJ2-1; D ambiguous. The germline V gene encodes CDR1 SGHTA and CDR2 FQGTGA. The V gene lost 1 base and the J gene lost 9 bases, with 16 bases spanning the gap. The CDR3 loop spans 15 amino acids. The CDR3 loop is CASSLNHGRLSEQFF. The CDR3 DNA follows: TGTGCCAGCAGCTTAAATCACGGCCGATTATCTGAGCAGTTCTTC. Filled out from reference TRBV7-3 and TRBJ2-1, the complete variable domain reads GAGVSQTPSNKVTEKGKYVELRCDPISGHTALYWYRQSLGQGPEFLIYFQGTGAADDSGLPNDRFFAVRPEGSVSTLKIQRTERGDSAVYLCASSLNHGRLSEQFFGPGTRLTVL.

This clonotype appeared a few times. The chain recombines TRBV7-2 with TRBJ2-5, with TRBD2 matching 9 bases. Per germline, CDR1 SGHTA and CDR2 FQGNSA. The CDR3 runs 18 residues. V shed 1 base, J shed 0 bases, and the junction held 9 bases outside the gene matches. Here the CDR3 DNA reads TGTGCCAGCAGCTTAGGTCCTAGCGGGAATGCGTACCAAGAGACCCAGTACTTC. Protein: CASSLGPSGNAYQETQYF.

The V and J genes are TRBV20-1 and TRBJ2-7; 11 bases align to TRBD2. V gave up 3 bases and J gave up 7 bases; unmatched junction bases: 11. This CDR3 has 15 amino acids. The germline gives CDR1 DFQATT, CDR2 SNEGSKA (reference sequence). This CDR3 is CSASLTSGSVGEQYF. DNA for the CDR3: TGCAGTGCTAGCCTCACTAGCGGGAGTGTGGGAGAGCAGTACTTC.

The chain has TRBV19 and TRBJ2-3; the match to TRBD2 covers 11 bases. The V gene's germline CDR1 is LNHDA and CDR2 SQIVND (reference sequence). The V gene end was trimmed by 3 bases and the J gene end by 2 bases; junction bases not matched to a gene: 16. The CDR3 extends over 20 amino acids. DNA for the CDR3: TGTGCCAGTAGTATTGAGGGGCGGGGGACTAGCGGATACTACACAGATACGCAGTATTTT. This encodes CASSIEGRGTSGYYTDTQYF.

V gene TRBV30 combines with J gene TRBJ1-2; D is possibly TRBD1 (5 bases). The CDR3 is made up of 15 amino acids. Per the germline V gene, CDR1 is GTSNPN and CDR2 is SVGIG (reference sequence). V was cut by 3 bases and J by 4 bases, with 18 bases left in between. CDR3 sequence: CAWRSIVTGAYGYTF. CDR3 DNA: TGTGCCTGGAGATCGATAGTAACAGGAGCCTATGGCTACACCTTC.